A single sample is the source of the 3 T cell receptor beta chains below, sequenced in a study of cytomegalovirus exposure and HLA in healthy donors. The PCR employed 60 Vbeta primers together with 13 Jbeta primers. Sequenced by immunoSEQ multiplex PCR; TCRdb stores in-frame clones only, minus some. The sample lists some 93,000 clones; 65% were seen once. Source material: PBMCs. The source of these receptors is a boy younger than 18 in good health and CMV-seropositive.

The rearrangement uses TRBV5-4 and TRBJ2-7; TRBD2 is a possible D gene (5 bases). The germline V gene has CDR1 SGHNT and CDR2 YYREEE (reference sequence). The CDR3 has 14 amino acids. Trimming took off 3 bases at V and 2 bases at J, with 12 bases between the two ends. DNA of the CDR3: TGTGCCAGCAGCTCTCGTGAGGGAACCTACGAGCAGTACTTC. Amino acids: CASSSREGTYEQYF.

The chain recombines TRBV7-3 with TRBJ2-6; 12 bases are a match to TRBD1. V lost 2 bases to trimming and J lost 4 bases; unmatched junction nucleotides: 6. CDR1 and CDR2 from the germline V gene are SGHTA and FQGTGA. This CDR3 spans 18 amino acids. CDR3 sequence: CASSLSGQGASGANVLTF. The CDR3 DNA sequence: TGTGCCAGCAGCTTATCGGGACAGGGGGCGTCCGGGGCCAACGTCCTGACTTTC.

The chain links TRBV5-5 to TRBJ2-6; D may be TRBD2 (6 bases). V was shortened by 7 bases and J by 0 bases, with 14 bases between the two germline ends. The CDR3 totals 16 residues. CDR1 and CDR2 (germline): SGHKS, YYEKEE (reference sequence). CDR3 in DNA: TGTGCCAGCTCGGGACTGACAAACTCTGGGGCCAACGTCCTGACTTTC. Amino acids: CASSGLTNSGANVLTF.